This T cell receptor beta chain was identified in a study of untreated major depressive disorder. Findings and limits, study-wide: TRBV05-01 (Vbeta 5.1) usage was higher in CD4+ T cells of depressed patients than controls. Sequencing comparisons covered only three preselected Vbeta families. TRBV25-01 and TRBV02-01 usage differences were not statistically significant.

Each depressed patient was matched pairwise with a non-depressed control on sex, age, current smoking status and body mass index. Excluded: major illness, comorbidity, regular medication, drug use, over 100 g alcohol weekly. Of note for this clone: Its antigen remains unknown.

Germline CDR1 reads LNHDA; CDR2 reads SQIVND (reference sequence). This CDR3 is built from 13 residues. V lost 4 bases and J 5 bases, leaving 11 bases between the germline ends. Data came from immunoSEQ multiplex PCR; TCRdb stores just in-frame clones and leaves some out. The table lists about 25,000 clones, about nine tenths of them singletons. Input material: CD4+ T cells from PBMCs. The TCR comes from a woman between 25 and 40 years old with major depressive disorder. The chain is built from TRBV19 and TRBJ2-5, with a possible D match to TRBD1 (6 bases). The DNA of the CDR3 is TGTGCCAGTAGTAAAGCGAGGGGGGAGACCCAGTACTTC. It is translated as CASSKARGETQYF.